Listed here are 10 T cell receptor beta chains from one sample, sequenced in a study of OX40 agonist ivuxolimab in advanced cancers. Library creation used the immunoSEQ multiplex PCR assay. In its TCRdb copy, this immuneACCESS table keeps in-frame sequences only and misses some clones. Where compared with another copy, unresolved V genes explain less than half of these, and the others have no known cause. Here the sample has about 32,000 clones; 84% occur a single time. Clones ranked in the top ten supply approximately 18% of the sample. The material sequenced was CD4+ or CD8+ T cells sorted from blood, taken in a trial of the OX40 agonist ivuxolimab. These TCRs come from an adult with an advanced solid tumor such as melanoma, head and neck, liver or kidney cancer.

CDR3 DNA sequence: TGCGCCAGCAGCCAAGGAGAGATGAACACTGAAGCTTTCTTT. This sequence encodes CASSQGEMNTEAFF. The rearrangement links TRBV4-1 to TRBJ1-1; D uncertain. The CDR3 covers 14 residues. Germline CDR1 reads MGHRA; CDR2 reads YSYEKL. The V and J ends lost 1 base and 0 bases respectively, with 6 bases between them.

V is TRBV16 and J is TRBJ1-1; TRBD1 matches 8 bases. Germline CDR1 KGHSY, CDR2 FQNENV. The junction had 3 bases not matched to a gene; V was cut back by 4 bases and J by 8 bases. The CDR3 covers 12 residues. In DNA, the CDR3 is TGTGCCAGCAGCCTCCGGGACAGGGAAGCTTTCTTT. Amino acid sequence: CASSLRDREAFF.

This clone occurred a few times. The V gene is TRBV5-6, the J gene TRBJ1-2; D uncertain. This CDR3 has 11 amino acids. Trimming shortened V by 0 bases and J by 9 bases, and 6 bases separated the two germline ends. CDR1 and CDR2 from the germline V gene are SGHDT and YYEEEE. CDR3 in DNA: TGTGCCAGCAGCTTGGGATCAAGCTACACCTTC. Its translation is CASSLGSSYTF. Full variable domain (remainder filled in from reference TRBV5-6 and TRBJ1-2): DAGVTQSPTHLIKTRGQQVTLRCSPKSGHDTVSWYQQALGQGPQFIFQYYEEEERQRGNFPDRFSGHQFPNYSSELNVNALLLGDSALYLCASSLGSSYTFGSGTRLTVV.

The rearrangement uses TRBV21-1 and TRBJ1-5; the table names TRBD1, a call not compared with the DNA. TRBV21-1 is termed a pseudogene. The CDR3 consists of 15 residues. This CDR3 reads CASSNRDRSNQPQHF. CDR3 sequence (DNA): TGTGCCAGCAGCAATAGGGACAGGAGCAATCAGCCCCAGCATTTT.

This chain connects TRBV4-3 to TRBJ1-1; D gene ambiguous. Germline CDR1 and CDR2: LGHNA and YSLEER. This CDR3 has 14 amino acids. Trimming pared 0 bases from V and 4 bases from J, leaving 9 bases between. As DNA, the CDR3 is TGCGCCAGCAGCCAAGACTACGGGTTCACTGAAGCTTTCTTT. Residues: CASSQDYGFTEAFF.

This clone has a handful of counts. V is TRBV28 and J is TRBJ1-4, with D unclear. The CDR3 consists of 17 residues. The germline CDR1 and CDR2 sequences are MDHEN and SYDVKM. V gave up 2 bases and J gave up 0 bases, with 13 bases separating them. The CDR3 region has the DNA TGTGCCAGCAGTTTAGTTACCGGGTTCCCAACTAATGAAAAACTGTTTTTT. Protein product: CASSLVTGFPTNEKLFF.

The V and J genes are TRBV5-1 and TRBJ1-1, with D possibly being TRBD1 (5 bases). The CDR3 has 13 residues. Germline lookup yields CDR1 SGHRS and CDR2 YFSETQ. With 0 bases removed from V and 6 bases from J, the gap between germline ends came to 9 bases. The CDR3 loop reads CASSLGQSAEAFF. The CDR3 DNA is TGCGCCAGCAGCTTGGGACAGTCAGCTGAAGCTTTCTTT.

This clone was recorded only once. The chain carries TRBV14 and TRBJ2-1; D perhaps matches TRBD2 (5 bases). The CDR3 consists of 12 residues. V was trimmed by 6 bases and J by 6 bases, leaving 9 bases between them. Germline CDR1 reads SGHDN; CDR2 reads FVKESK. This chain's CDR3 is CASSHAGNEQFF. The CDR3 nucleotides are TGTGCCAGCAGTCATGCGGGCAATGAGCAGTTCTTC.

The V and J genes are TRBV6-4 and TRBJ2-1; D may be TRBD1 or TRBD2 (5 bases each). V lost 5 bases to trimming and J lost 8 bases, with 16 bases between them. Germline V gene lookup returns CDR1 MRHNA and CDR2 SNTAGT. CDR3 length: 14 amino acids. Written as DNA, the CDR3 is TGTGCCAGCAGTCCTCGGGACCGGGGTGATGAGCAGTTCTTC. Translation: CASSPRDRGDEQFF.

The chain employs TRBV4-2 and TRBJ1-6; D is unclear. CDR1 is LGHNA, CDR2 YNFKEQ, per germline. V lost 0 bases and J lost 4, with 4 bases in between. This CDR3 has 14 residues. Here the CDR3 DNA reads TGTGCCAGCAGCCAAGACGCATATAATTCACCCCTCCACTTT. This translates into CASSQDAYNSPLHF.